This record looks at one TCR beta chain sequence and its context. It lacks a known antigen. No qualities accompany the bases; no much larger clone lies one base away. This entry belongs to a study of blood T cell repertoires in COVID-19 (TCRdb year 2020). Regarding the research as a whole: Samples covering the acute and convalescent phases of COVID-19 were provided by collaborators in the United States, Italy and Spain. The material from the prospective study consisted of cDNA or gDNA derived from T cells, B-cell-depleted T cells, or PBMCs. Deeply sampled blood TCRbeta repertoires from subjects exposed to, actively infected with, or recovered from COVID-19 were included in the dataset. The repertoires were released in a freely available public database meant as a resource for research on the immune response to SARS-CoV-2. The samples were drawn from the first 160 participants of the ongoing ImmuneRACE study and from 950 to 1,500 subjects provided by 6 global collaborators. Nearly every sample came with metadata listing a de-identified subject ID, COVID-19 status, age in years and sex. Where available, HLA class I and class II types were obtained from metadata supplied by the sample provider rather than from assay-based typing.

At one collaborating source in Seattle, patients were enrolled during active infection and were followed longitudinally through the course of disease. Collaborating institutions collected whole blood in K2EDTA tubes following their own protocols. For TCRbeta analysis, collaborators shipped samples in one of three forms: frozen whole blood, isolated PBMCs, or DNA extracted from either of those sample types. The immunoSEQ Assay, a bias-controlled multiplex PCR, was used to amplify TCRbeta CDR3 regions from genomic DNA. Per the source publication's procedure: The number of nucleated cells in each sample was estimated from the amplification of reference gene primers within the assay. To quantify the absolute abundance of each unique TCRbeta CDR3 rearrangement, sequence reads were collapsed and filtered. For each sample, productive Simpson clonality was calculated as the square root of Simpson's diversity index across productive rearrangements. Held by TCRdb, this immuneACCESS table contains in-frame sequences only and omits some clones. Under half of the omission traces to an unresolved V gene where checked; the cause of the rest is unknown. The V and J calls and the clone size are those of that table, but D and trimming were determined from the DNA. The sample table lists 200,000 to 300,000 clones, around 90% of them with a count of one. 2.6% of the sample is taken by the ten largest.

The germline V gene gives CDR1 as SGDLS and CDR2 as YYNGEE. The junction shows trimming of 6 bases on V and 0 bases on J, plus 12 bases between the germline ends. Including cysteine and phenylalanine, the CDR3 has 15 amino acids. The entry retains the CDR3 DNA only, 45 bases that are in frame from base 1. What the authors observed across the whole study: Clinical and demographic metadata were provided uncurated, with the amount varying by source and participant.

The chain is encoded by TRBV9 joined to TRBJ1-4, with TRBD1 perhaps the D gene, on 5 matching bases. The sequencing input was peripheral blood. The sequence came from a young adult with COVID-19, enrolled during active disease. The CDR3 region has the sequence CASTPGGATNEKLFF. In nucleotides, the sequence is TGTGCCAGCACCCCCGGGGGGGCAACTAATGAAAAACTGTTTTTT.